The rows below give T cell receptor beta chains drawn from one sample of a study of CD8 T cells in Susac syndrome. TCRdb itself ran the immunoSEQ multiplex PCR reads through MiXCR, one entry per CDR3 protein. In the table there are 150,000 to 200,000 distinct CDR3 sequences, more than 90% of which are singletons. The specimen sequenced was CD4+ T cells from PBMCs. These receptors were obtained from a human donor with multiple sclerosis. CDR3s include the opening cysteine and the closing phenylalanine or tryptophan. The D gene is left open where the match is weak.

v_gene	d_gene	CDR3aa
TRBV11-1	TRBD1	CASSRMGTAITDTQYF
TRBV2	.	CASSRPNEKLFF
TRBV30	.	CAWGPINSPLHF
TRBV30	.	CAWAQGAGEQYF
TRBV5-6	.	CASSDRLTFHPYNEQFF
TRBV28	.	CASSLLGNEQFF
TRBV12-3/TRBV12-4	.	CASTFYDAGELFF
TRBV12-3/TRBV12-4	.	CASSFAGFRDQPQHF
TRBV5-1	.	CASSFGTPANYGYTF
TRBV29-1	.	CSTERGYVNEQFF
TRBV6-2/TRBV6-3	.	CASRRSGEETQYF
TRBV7-2	TRBD2	CASSLAPLAGGEDTQYF
TRBV20-1	.	CSARDRVFGYTF
TRBV20-1	.	CSARERVGISYEQYF
TRBV30	.	CAWSVQGSQPQHF
TRBV6-6	.	CASRPEQGHNSPLHF
TRBV24-1	.	CATSDPRTGYTF
TRBV7-9	.	CASSLAPGFYEQYF
TRBV30	.	CARLTDSYEQYF
TRBV28	.	CASTLAGPNTEAFF
TRBV15	TRBD1	CATSRDRGQGGIYGYTF
TRBV9	TRBD1	CASSAGTGSYNEQFF
TRBV30	.	CARGYSGNTIYF
TRBV20-1	TRBD2	CSAEEGTSGQETQYF
TRBV30	.	CAWSVYNSPEAFF
TRBV5-4	.	CASSLEGSHMSTGELFF
TRBV7-9	.	CASSIIGTTTGYTF
TRBV5-1	TRBD2	CASTGGSSYNEQFF
TRBV19	.	CASSIGGNSPLHF
TRBV20-1	TRBD2	CSAPSGDTYEQYF
TRBV20-1	.	CSASNLAEAFF
TRBV6-2/TRBV6-3	TRBD2	CASSAASGGGYEQFF
TRBV27	.	CASSSTSRRTEAFF
TRBV25-1	.	CASSAPGARDTEAFF
TRBV18	.	CASSPDTVGGETQYF
TRBV11-2	TRBD2	CASSLRTSGLQETQYF
TRBV6-5	TRBD2	CASSSGGTYEQYF
TRBV9	.	CASSVGGVGDEQYF
TRBV3-1	.	CASSHDLAGEYTEAFF
TRBV20-1	TRBD1	CSATRQGEKLFF
TRBV15	.	CATSRDTGQNTGELFF
TRBV29-1	.	CSVRNTDTQYF
TRBV2	.	CASSRNWFYEQYF
TRBV30	.	CAWSLGAPRNNEQFF
TRBV29-1	TRBD1	CSVSPTGDYGYTF
TRBV27	TRBD2	CASSLLGGDVTQYF
TRBV5-1	.	CASSPLLNNEQFF